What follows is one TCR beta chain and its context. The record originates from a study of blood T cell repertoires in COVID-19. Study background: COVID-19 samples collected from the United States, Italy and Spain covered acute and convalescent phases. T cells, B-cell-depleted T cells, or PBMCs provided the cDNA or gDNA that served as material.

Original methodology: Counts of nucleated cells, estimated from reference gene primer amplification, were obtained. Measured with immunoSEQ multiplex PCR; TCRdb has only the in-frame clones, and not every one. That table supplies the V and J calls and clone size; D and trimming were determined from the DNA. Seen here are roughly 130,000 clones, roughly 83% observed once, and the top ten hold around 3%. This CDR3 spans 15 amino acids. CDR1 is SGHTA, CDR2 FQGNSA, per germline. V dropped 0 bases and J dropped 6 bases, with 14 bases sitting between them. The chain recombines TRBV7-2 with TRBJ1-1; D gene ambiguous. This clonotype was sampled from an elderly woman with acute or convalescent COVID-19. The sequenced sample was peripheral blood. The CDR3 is CASSLALGRVPEAFF. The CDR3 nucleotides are TGTGCCAGCAGCTTAGCGCTTGGTAGAGTTCCTGAAGCTTTCTTT.